The present T cell receptor (beta chain) was sequenced within a study of T cell repertoires in cytomegalovirus infection. Study summary: Both recently identified HLA-C-restricted and well-studied HLA-B-restricted CMV epitopes were used in the study. Public TCR beta signatures were indicative of both CMV infection and a matching HLA type. Study outcomes and limitations: There were HLA-C-restricted CMV-specific TCR beta clonotypes dominating the ex vivo response. People with CMV and the relevant HLA were identified by cumulative public TCR beta family frequency.

About this clonotype: Antigen: not known.

Trimming took off 8 bases at V and 4 bases at J, with 13 bases between the two ends. The CDR3 sequence is 13 residues long. TCRdb fed the reads into MiXCR, producing one record per CDR3 protein. The table lists roughly 70,000 distinct CDR3 sequences, roughly 20% of them singletons. V and J are TRBV12-3 or TRBV12-4 and TRBJ2-3, with D unclear. This specimen was CD8+ T cells from cultured PBMCs, taken from culture after CMV antigen stimulation. This sequence was found in a human donor in good health (CMV status not recorded). Some clones in this sample may be carry-over from other donors' samples. The CDR3 nucleotides are TGTGCCAGCGGCCCGGTTGGCGCAGATACGCAGTATTTT. This encodes CASGPVGADTQYF.